The sequence of this T cell receptor beta chain was determined in a study of T cell changes during pregnancy in multiple sclerosis. This CDR3 comprises 17 residues. The V and J ends lost 3 bases and 7 bases, in that order; junction bases with no gene match: 10. Per the germline V gene, CDR1 is LNHDA and CDR2 is SQIVND (reference sequence). Assay used: immunoSEQ multiplex PCR; TCRdb lists only in-frame clones, some missing. This sample yields some 80,000 clones, of which around 92% are seen a single time; 0.7% to 0.9% belongs to the top ten. The TCR comes from a female donor in good health, enrolled as a control in a pregnancy study. The V and J genes are TRBV19 and TRBJ2-5, with 14 bases identical to TRBD2. The sequencing used peripheral blood, collected in the first trimester of pregnancy. CDR3 protein: CASSIGLAGGRGRTQYF. CDR3 coding DNA: TGTGCCAGTAGTATCGGACTAGCGGGAGGCCGAGGGAGGACCCAGTACTTC.